Below, 26 T cell receptor beta chains from the same sample are listed, as sequenced in a study of CD8 T cell repertoires and HIV-1 epitope variants. Their antigens remain unidentified. Assay used: immunoSEQ multiplex PCR; TCRdb lists only in-frame clones, some missing. The sample contains approximately 5,300 clones, 60% to 70% of which appear only once. Material for sequencing was cultured CD8+ T cells derived from PBMCs. These TCRs come from a male donor with HIV.

V is TRBV11-3 and J is TRBJ2-2; 8 bases fit TRBD1. The V gene's germline CDR1 is SGHNT and CDR2 YENEEA. V dropped 5 bases and J dropped 7; count of bases not matched to a gene: 12. This CDR3 contains 16 residues. In DNA, the CDR3 is TGTGCCAGCAGCCTAAGGGCAGGGGGCAGCGGCGGGGAGCTGTTTTTT. Its protein is CASSLRAGGSGGELFF.

The CDR3 DNA sequence: TGTGCCAGCAGGGTGGACAGGGGGCTTGATGAGCAGTTCTTC. Protein product: CASRVDRGLDEQFF. V is TRBV7-9 and J is TRBJ2-1; 11 nucleotides align to TRBD1. There are 14 residues in the CDR3. Germline CDR1 and CDR2: SEHNR and FQNEAQ (reference sequence). Trimming cost V 6 bases and J 8 bases; bases outside gene matches: 6.

This chain connects TRBV5-1 to TRBJ2-5, with TRBD1 matching 7 bases. The germline CDR1 and CDR2 sequences are SGHRS and YFSETQ. Germline trimming cut 4 bases from V and 1 base from J; bases unmatched to any gene: 1. The CDR3 has 13 amino acids. CDR3 in amino acids: CASSRDSQETQYF. In nucleotides, the CDR3 is TGCGCCAGCAGCCGGGACAGCCAAGAGACCCAGTACTTC. Full variable domain (rest looked up from reference TRBV5-1 and TRBJ2-5): KAGVTQTPRYLIKTRGQQVTLSCSPISGHRSVSWYQQTPGQGLQFLFEYFSETQRNKGNFPGRFSGRQFSNSRSEMNVSTLELGDSALYLCASSRDSQETQYFGPGTRLLVL.

This rearrangement joins TRBV7-9 to TRBJ2-5; D could derive from TRBD1 or TRBD2 (5 bases each). Deletions cut 10 bases from V and 2 bases from J, with 11 bases between. This CDR3 is built from 12 residues. Per the germline V gene, CDR1 is SEHNR and CDR2 is FQNEAQ (reference sequence). The chain's CDR3 is CATLGPQETQYF. CDR3 coding DNA: TGTGCCACCCTGGGACCACAAGAGACCCAGTACTTC.

The rearrangement links TRBV9 to TRBJ2-3; TRBD2 might be the D (6 bases). The CDR3 is 15 amino acids. The V and J ends lost 0 bases and 1 base respectively, with 9 bases between them. In germline, CDR1 is SGDLS, CDR2 YYNGEE. Here the CDR3 reads CASSVEWGGTDTQYF. The DNA for the CDR3 is TGTGCCAGCAGCGTAGAGTGGGGGGGCACAGATACGCAGTATTTT.

The chain carries TRBV7-9 and TRBJ2-2; no clear D. The CDR3 is made up of 15 amino acids. The V and J ends lost 5 bases and 0 bases respectively, with 10 bases between them. Germline CDR1 reads SEHNR; CDR2 reads FQNEAQ (reference sequence). CDR3 in DNA: TGTGCCAGCAGCCCAGCAGAAGCGAACACCGGGGAGCTGTTTTTT. Protein product: CASSPAEANTGELFF.

V gene TRBV28 combines with J gene TRBJ1-4; 8 bases map to TRBD1. The CDR3 sequence is 13 residues long. The germline gives CDR1 MDHEN, CDR2 SYDVKM. V dropped 9 bases and J dropped 7; count of bases not matched to a gene: 7. The CDR3 DNA is TGTGCCAGTGGGCAGGGGGCGAGTGAAAAACTGTTTTTT. Translating gives CASGQGASEKLFF.

There are a few counts of this clone. The chain uses TRBV27 and TRBJ2-1; TRBD2 agrees at 9 bases. Germline values: CDR1 MNHEY, CDR2 SMNVEV (reference sequence). Trimming removed 5 bases from V and 0 bases from J; junction bases left unmatched: 8. This CDR3 is 17 amino acids long. The CDR3: CASSPTTSGYSYNEQFF. For the CDR3, the DNA is TGTGCCAGCAGTCCTACGACTAGCGGCTACTCCTACAATGAGCAGTTCTTC.

The CDR3 loop is CASSEGKIVSRETQYF. DNA for the CDR3: TGCGCCAGCAGTGAGGGAAAAATCGTGTCTAGAGAGACCCAGTACTTC. The rearrangement uses TRBV10-2 and TRBJ2-5; D is unresolved. Germline V CDR1 and CDR2: WSHSY, SAAADI. CDR3 length: 16 amino acids. Trimming stripped 2 bases from V and 4 bases from J, with 17 bases between.

This clone has only a few counts. The V and J genes are TRBV4-1 and TRBJ2-1; a possible D gene is TRBD1 (6 bases). V lost 6 bases and J lost 0, with 12 bases in between. The CDR3 spans 15 residues. Germline CDR1 is MGHRA and CDR2 is YSYEKL. CDR3 residues: CASRLGTYSYNEQFF. Here the CDR3 DNA reads TGCGCCAGCAGACTAGGGACATACTCCTACAATGAGCAGTTCTTC.

This sequence joins TRBV5-1 and TRBJ2-2; D is unresolved. Germline CDR1 and CDR2: SGHRS and YFSETQ. V lost 3 bases to trimming and J lost 2 bases, with 2 bases between them. The CDR3 sequence is 12 residues long. The CDR3 spells CASSYNTGELFF. In nucleotides, the CDR3 is TGCGCCAGCAGCTACAACACCGGGGAGCTGTTTTTT.

The chain has TRBV27 and TRBJ1-1; D ambiguous. The CDR3 is 13 amino acids. The V gene lost 3 bases and the J gene lost 1 base, with 6 bases spanning the gap. Germline V gives CDR1 MNHEY, CDR2 SMNVEV (reference sequence). The CDR3 sequence is CASSLQGNTEAFF. As DNA, the CDR3 is TGTGCCAGCAGTTTGCAAGGGAACACTGAAGCTTTCTTT.

The chain employs TRBV6-5 and TRBJ2-1, with 10 bases fitting TRBD2. With V trimmed by 0 bases and J by 5 bases, 4 bases remained unmatched. CDR1 and CDR2 from the germline V gene are MNHEY and SVGAGI. CDR3 length: 16 amino acids. The CDR3 DNA reads TGTGCCAGCAGTTACTCCCCTAGCGGGAGAAACAATGAGCAGTTCTTC. Translating it yields CASSYSPSGRNNEQFF.

The chain links TRBV28 to TRBJ1-5; tentative D call: TRBD1 (6 bases). CDR3 size: 15 residues. Trimming stripped 6 bases from V and 5 bases from J, with 17 bases between. CDR1 is MDHEN and CDR2 is SYDVKM in the germline V gene. The DNA of the CDR3 is TGTGCCAGCAGACTACAGGGAAGTCAATATCAGCCCCAGCATTTT. It translates to CASRLQGSQYQPQHF.

The chain carries TRBV6-5 and TRBJ1-1; a possible D gene is TRBD1 (5 bases). The CDR3 consists of 13 residues. V dropped 0 bases and J dropped 8 bases, with 10 bases sitting between them. Looked up from germline, CDR1 is MNHEY and CDR2 is SVGAGI. The CDR3 sequence is CASSYSIGVEAFF. CDR3 nucleotide sequence: TGTGCCAGCAGTTACTCGATAGGGGTCGAAGCTTTCTTT.

V and J are TRBV28 and TRBJ1-4, with no clear D. The V gene lost 3 bases and the J gene lost 0 bases, with 17 bases spanning the gap. In germline, CDR1 is MDHEN, CDR2 SYDVKM. The CDR3 covers 18 residues. This CDR3 is CASSLPSGREATNEKLFF. In DNA form, the CDR3 reads TGTGCCAGCAGTTTGCCCTCCGGTCGTGAGGCAACTAATGAAAAACTGTTTTTT.

As DNA, the CDR3 is TGTGCCAGCAGCACCTCCGGGACAGCGAACATTCAGTACTTC. This translates into CASSTSGTANIQYF. The chain combines TRBV5-6 with TRBJ2-4; 7 nucleotides agree with TRBD1. CDR1 SGHDT and CDR2 YYEEEE come from the germline V gene. After removal of 4 bases from V and 7 bases from J, the junction contained 8 bases not matched to a gene. The CDR3 contains 14 residues.

This chain joins TRBV7-9 and TRBJ2-1; 13 bases align to TRBD2. Losses at the gene ends were 2 bases for V and 7 bases for J; bases not matched to a gene: 11. This CDR3 has 18 amino acids. Germline CDR1 and CDR2: SEHNR and FQNEAQ (reference sequence). CDR3 in DNA: TGTGCCAGCAGCTTACCCTCTAGGACTAGCGGGAGTATAAATGAGCAGTTCTTC. It yields the protein CASSLPSRTSGSINEQFF.

This clone was seen a few times. The rearrangement uses TRBV28 and TRBJ1-1, with TRBD1 matching 7 bases. This CDR3 region has 15 residues. The junction had 8 bases not matched to a gene; V was cut back by 4 bases and J by 3 bases. CDR1 is MDHEN, CDR2 SYDVKM, per germline. The CDR3 DNA follows: TGTGCCAGCAGTTCAATGACAGGGATTCACACTGAAGCTTTCTTT. It translates to CASSSMTGIHTEAFF.

The chain is built from TRBV27 and TRBJ2-3; 14 bases fit TRBD2. The germline V gene has CDR1 MNHEY and CDR2 SMNVEV (reference sequence). Losses at the gene ends were 6 bases for V and 0 bases for J; bases not matched to a gene: 8. CDR3 length: 18 amino acids. The CDR3 DNA sequence: TGTGCCAGCAGACCCACGACTAGCGGGAGGGCTAGCACAGATACGCAGTATTTT. It codes for CASRPTTSGRASTDTQYF.

This clone was observed a few times. The chain joins TRBV29-1 to TRBJ2-2; 10 bases align to TRBD1. The CDR3 has 14 amino acids. Germline CDR1 is SQVTM and CDR2 is ANQGSEA. J was trimmed by 7 bases and V by 3 bases; bases with no gene match: 5. The CDR3 region is CSVETGGLLGELFF. CDR3 nucleotides: TGCAGCGTTGAGACAGGGGGCTTGCTCGGGGAGCTGTTTTTT.

As DNA, the CDR3 is TGTGCCAGCAGTTTAACAGGGGGCAATCAGCCCCAGCATTTT. Translated: CASSLTGGNQPQHF. The gene calls are TRBV28 and TRBJ1-5; 7 bases fit TRBD1. The CDR3 is made up of 14 amino acids. CDR1 and CDR2 (germline): MDHEN, SYDVKM. V lost 2 bases, J lost 2 bases, and 0 bases stayed unmatched.

V and J are TRBV28 and TRBJ2-7; perhaps TRBD2 as D (6 bases). CDR3 length: 18 amino acids. Germline V gene data show CDR1 as MDHEN and CDR2 as SYDVKM. Trimming shortened V by 2 bases and J by 3 bases, and 23 bases separated the two germline ends. CDR3 in DNA: TGTGCCAGCAGTTTAGGAGGGATGGAAGGCTACACCCACTACGAGCAGTACTTC. Translation gives CASSLGGMEGYTHYEQYF.

The chain joins TRBV10-2 to TRBJ1-1, with D uncertain. The CDR3 covers 12 residues. The germline V gene has CDR1 WSHSY and CDR2 SAAADI. The V gene lost 7 bases and the J gene lost 0 bases, with 6 bases spanning the gap. CDR3 region: CASNGMNTEAFF. The CDR3 DNA sequence: TGCGCCAGCAACGGAATGAACACTGAAGCTTTCTTT.

This clone came up a few times. The rearrangement joins TRBV10-1 to TRBJ2-7, with 8 bases that match TRBD1. J lost 7 bases, V lost 5 bases, and 7 bases had no gene match. CDR3 length: 13 residues. The germline gives CDR1 WNHNN, CDR2 SYGVQD (reference sequence). In DNA, the CDR3 is TGCGCCAGCAGTTTGGGACAGGCGGGGGAGCAGTACTTC. Translation gives CASSLGQAGEQYF.

This clone has just one count. This chain links TRBV7-6 with TRBJ2-3, with 9 bases aligning to TRBD2. This CDR3 contains 18 residues. CDR1 is SGHVS and CDR2 is FNYEAQ in the germline V gene. V was clipped by 0 bases and J by 0 bases; unmatched bases: 7. CDR3: CASSLARASGTSTDTQYF. The CDR3, as DNA: TGTGCCAGCAGCTTAGCGCGGGCTAGCGGGACGAGCACAGATACGCAGTATTTT.